Described below is a single TCR beta chain sequence and its context. The antigen is unknown. V dropped 6 bases and J dropped 2 bases, with 19 bases sitting between them. This CDR3 is built from 16 residues. CDR1 is SNHLY and CDR2 is FYNNEI in the germline V gene. These data originate in a study of cytomegalovirus exposure and HLA in healthy donors. Study-wide results and limits: Links to common viral pathogens appeared, in a later analysis, for several of the most significant clusters.

PCR employed 60 Vbeta and 13 Jbeta primers. Some clones are missing from TCRdb's copy, which holds only in-frame ones; the method was immunoSEQ multiplex PCR. Of some 220,000 clones in the sample, 77% are singletons; the top ten hold about 2.5%. The chain has TRBV2 and TRBJ1-1; perhaps TRBD1 as D (5 bases). The TCR sequence derives from a woman aged 60 to 75 in good health and CMV-seropositive. Specimen: PBMCs. The CDR3 nucleotides are TGTGCCAGCAGGGCCCTCCGGGGGGGGGAAAACACTGAAGCTTTCTTT. Its translation is CASRALRGGENTEAFF. Full variable domain (remainder filled in from reference TRBV2 and TRBJ1-1): EPEVTQTPSHQVTQMGQEVILRCVPISNHLYFYWYRQILGQKVEFLVSFYNNEISEKSEIFDDQFSVERPDGSNFTLKIRSTKLEDSAMYFCASRALRGGENTEAFFGQGTRLTVV.